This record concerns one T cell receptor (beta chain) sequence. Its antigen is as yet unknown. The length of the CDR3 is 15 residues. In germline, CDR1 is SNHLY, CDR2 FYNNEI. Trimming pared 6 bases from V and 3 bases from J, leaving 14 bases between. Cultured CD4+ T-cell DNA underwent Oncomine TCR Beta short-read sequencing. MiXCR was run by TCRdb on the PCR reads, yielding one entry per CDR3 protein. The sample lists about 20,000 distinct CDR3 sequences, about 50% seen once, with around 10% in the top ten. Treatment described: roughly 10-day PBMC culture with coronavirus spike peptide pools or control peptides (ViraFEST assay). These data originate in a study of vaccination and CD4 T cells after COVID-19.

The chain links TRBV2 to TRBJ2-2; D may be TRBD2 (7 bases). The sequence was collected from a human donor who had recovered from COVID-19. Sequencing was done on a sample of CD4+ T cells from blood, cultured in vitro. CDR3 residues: CASRWGGGDTGELFF. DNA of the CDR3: TGTGCCAGCAGATGGGGCGGGGGCGACACCGGGGAGCTGTTTTTT.